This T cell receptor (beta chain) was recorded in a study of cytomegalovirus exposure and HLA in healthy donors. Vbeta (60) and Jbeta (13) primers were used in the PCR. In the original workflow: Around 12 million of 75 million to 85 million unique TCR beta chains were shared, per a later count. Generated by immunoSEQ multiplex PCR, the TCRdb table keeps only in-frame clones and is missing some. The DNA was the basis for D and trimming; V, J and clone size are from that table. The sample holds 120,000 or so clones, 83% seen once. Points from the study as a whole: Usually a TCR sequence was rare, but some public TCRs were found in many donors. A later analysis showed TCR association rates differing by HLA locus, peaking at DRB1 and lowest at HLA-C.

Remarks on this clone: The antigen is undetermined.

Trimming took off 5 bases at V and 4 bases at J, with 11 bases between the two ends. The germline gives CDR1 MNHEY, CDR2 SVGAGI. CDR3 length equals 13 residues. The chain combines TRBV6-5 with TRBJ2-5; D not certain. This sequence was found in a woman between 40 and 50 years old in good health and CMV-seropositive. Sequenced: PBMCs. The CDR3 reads CASSAVSAETQYF. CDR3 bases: TGTGCCAGCAGTGCAGTATCTGCAGAGACCCAGTACTTC.